This T cell receptor beta chain was documented in a study of blood T cell repertoires in COVID-19. On the study more broadly: Nucleic acid was either cDNA or gDNA, and it came from T cells, B-cell-depleted T cells, or PBMCs.

Clones were sequenced by immunoSEQ multiplex PCR, and TCRdb holds only the in-frame ones, with some missing. The table has roughly 230,000 clones, just under 85% seen once. V lost 4 bases and J lost 3, with 9 bases in between. There are 13 residues in the CDR3. Germline V CDR1 and CDR2: KGHSH, LQKENI. V and J are TRBV18 and TRBJ1-1, with a tentative D call TRBD1 (5 bases). Sequenced: peripheral blood. The TCR comes from a woman aged 55 to 70 with active or convalescent COVID-19. CDR3 loop: CASSLRGDTEAFF. DNA for the CDR3: TGTGCCAGCTCACTAAGGGGTGACACTGAAGCTTTCTTT.